These T cell receptor beta chains were read from a single sample in a study of blood T cell repertoires in COVID-19. Sequenced by immunoSEQ multiplex PCR; TCRdb stores in-frame clones only, minus some. The sample includes more than 85,000 clones, 80% to 90% seen only once; the top ten take 7.9%. Source material: peripheral blood. The receptor set was obtained from a woman older than 75 with active or convalescent COVID-19. Each CDR3 is given with its conserved first and last residue.

V gene: TRBV7-9
J gene: TRBJ2-7
CDR3 protein: CASSLGPGQEQYF

V gene: TRBV29-1
J gene: TRBJ2-2
CDR3 protein: CSVEAWGGTGELFF

V gene: TRBV28
J gene: TRBJ1-5
CDR3 protein: CASNVRQGTYHQPQHF

V gene: TRBV18
J gene: TRBJ2-4
CDR3 protein: CASSPQGQVGGHLTTKNIQYF

V gene: TRBV5-4
J gene: TRBJ1-2
CDR3 protein: CASSGRDRLNYGYTF

V gene: TRBV10-3
J gene: TRBJ2-7
CDR3 protein: CAISEASGTYSYEQYF

V gene: TRBV19
J gene: TRBJ2-7
CDR3 protein: CASRIAGAYEQYF

V gene: TRBV5-6
J gene: TRBJ2-7
CDR3 protein: CASSWRTSGRINEQYF

V gene: TRBV19
J gene: TRBJ2-7
CDR3 protein: CASSSPSGRALYEQYF

V gene: TRBV29-1
J gene: TRBJ1-5
CDR3 protein: CSVESGQNQPQHF

V gene: TRBV6-5
J gene: TRBJ1-5
CDR3 protein: CASMFGSGGSQPQHF

V gene: TRBV4-1
J gene: TRBJ2-2
CDR3 protein: CASSQDGGTSIGGELFF

V gene: TRBV3-1/TRBV3-2
J gene: TRBJ2-1
CDR3 protein: CASSQILAVYNEQFF

V gene: TRBV20-1
J gene: TRBJ1-1
CDR3 protein: CSASQGNTEAFF

V gene: TRBV4-2
J gene: TRBJ2-3
CDR3 protein: CASRNGLAGVTGTQYF

V gene: TRBV5-1
J gene: TRBJ2-5
CDR3 protein: CASSFSPETQYF

V gene: TRBV5-4
J gene: TRBJ2-7
CDR3 protein: CASSLAGGPLSYEQYF

V gene: TRBV24-1
J gene: TRBJ2-1
CDR3 protein: CATSAPGLAGGVNNEQFF

V gene: TRBV29-1
J gene: TRBJ2-3
CDR3 protein: CSVEIASLSTDTQYF

V gene: TRBV14
J gene: TRBJ1-2
CDR3 protein: CASSSGLYGYTF

V gene: TRBV6-5
J gene: TRBJ2-5
CDR3 protein: CASSYSGGAGTQYF

V gene: TRBV5-1
J gene: TRBJ2-1
CDR3 protein: CASSTGTSGGTSYNEQFF

V gene: TRBV19
J gene: TRBJ2-1
CDR3 protein: CASTSGSYNEQFF

V gene: TRBV3-1/TRBV3-2
J gene: TRBJ2-2
CDR3 protein: CASSQEGTGFLTGELFF

V gene: TRBV6-5
J gene: TRBJ2-1
CDR3 protein: CASSYSPNPSNEQFF

V gene: TRBV27
J gene: TRBJ1-4
CDR3 protein: CASRIRRGLNEKLFF

V gene: TRBV24-1
J gene: TRBJ2-5
CDR3 protein: CATSDAGLLEAQYF